This T cell receptor (beta chain) was identified during a study of CXCR3-negative and CXCR3-positive naive CD8 T cells. The libraries of TRB cDNA were constructed through 5' RACE using UMI labels. From the 5' RACE reads, TCRdb lists one entry per CDR3 protein and no DNA. The ten top clones account for 1.7%, within a sample of about 92,000 distinct CDR3 sequences. Worth noting for this clonotype: Antigen specificity is unknown.

Germline assignment: CDR1 SGDLS and CDR2 YYNGEE. The CDR3 contains 15 residues. Whole-study results and caveats: Naive CXCR3-positive cells had TRB CDR3s more hydrophobic than those of CXCR3-negative naive cells. Similarly elevated diversity marked both naive subsets, with memory CD8+ cells showing far lower diversity. Comparison of naive CXCR3-negative and CXCR3-positive cells revealed similar TRBV-TRBJ usage, while memory cells differed.

The sample comprised naive CXCR3- CD8+ T cells from blood. Documented subset: CD45RO-CCR7+CD27+CD95- naive CD8+ T cells lacking CXCR3 (TNR3-). The TCR originated in a human donor in good health. Some clones in this sample may be carry-over from other donors' samples. V usage is TRBV9 and J usage is TRBJ1-2. The CDR3 is CASSVGQFDNYGYTF. Full variable domain (outside the CDR3, taken from reference TRBV9 and TRBJ1-2): DSGVTQTPKHLITATGQRVTLRCSPRSGDLSVYWYQQSLDQGLQFLIQYYNGEERAKGNILERFSAQQFPDLHSELNLSSLELGDSALYFCASSVGQFDNYGYTFGSGTRLTVV.